This TCR beta chain was found in a study of graft-versus-host responses after intestinal transplantation. Study results and limitations: Recipient marrow showed GvH clones, some seen first in ileum or blood.

Trimming took 3 bases from V and 0 from J, leaving 9 bases between them. The CDR3 length is 15 residues. Germline V gene data show CDR1 as ENHRY and CDR2 as SYGVKD. Profiling relied on immunoSEQ multiplex PCR, and the TCRdb table lists in-frame clones only, not all of them. The table includes just over 20,000 clones, approximately 89% detected once. Worth noting for this clone: Its specificity is not known.

The source was PBMCs, collected roughly ten weeks after intestinal transplantation. The receptor's source is a human patient who received an intestinal transplant, so some T cells may come from the graft donor. The rearrangement joins TRBV10-3 to TRBJ1-5, with D possibly being TRBD1 (5 bases). The CDR3 coding sequence is TGTGCCATCAGTGAAGACAGACATAGCAATCAGCCCCAGCATTTT. Encoded protein: CAISEDRHSNQPQHF.